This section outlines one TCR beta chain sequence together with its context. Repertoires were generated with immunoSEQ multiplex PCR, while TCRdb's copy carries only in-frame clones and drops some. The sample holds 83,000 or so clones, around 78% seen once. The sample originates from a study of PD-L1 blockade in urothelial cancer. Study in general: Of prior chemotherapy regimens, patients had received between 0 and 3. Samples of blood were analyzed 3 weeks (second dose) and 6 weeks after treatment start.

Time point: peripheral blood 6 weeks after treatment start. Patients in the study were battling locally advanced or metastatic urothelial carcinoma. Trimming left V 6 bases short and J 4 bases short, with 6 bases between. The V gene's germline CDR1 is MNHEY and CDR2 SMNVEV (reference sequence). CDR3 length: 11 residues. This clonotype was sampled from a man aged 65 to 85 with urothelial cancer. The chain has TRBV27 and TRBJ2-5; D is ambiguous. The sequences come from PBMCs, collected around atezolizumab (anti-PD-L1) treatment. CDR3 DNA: TGTGCCAGCAGGAGGAGAGAGACCCAGTACTTC. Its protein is CASRRRETQYF.